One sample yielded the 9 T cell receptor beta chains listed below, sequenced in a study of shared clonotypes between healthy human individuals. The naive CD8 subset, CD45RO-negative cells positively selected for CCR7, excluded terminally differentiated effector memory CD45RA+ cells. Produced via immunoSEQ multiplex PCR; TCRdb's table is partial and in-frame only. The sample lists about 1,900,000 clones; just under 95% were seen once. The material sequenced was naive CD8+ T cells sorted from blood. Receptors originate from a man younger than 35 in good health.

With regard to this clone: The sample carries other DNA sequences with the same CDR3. In nucleotides, the CDR3 is TGTGCCAGCAGTGATGACGAGAGCTCCTACAATGAGCAGTTCTTC. Translating gives CASSDDESSYNEQFF. The V and J genes are TRBV2 and TRBJ2-1; D remains unclear. The CDR3 is made up of 15 amino acids. Germline CDR1 SNHLY, CDR2 FYNNEI. V lost 3 bases, J lost 0 bases, and 9 bases lay in between.

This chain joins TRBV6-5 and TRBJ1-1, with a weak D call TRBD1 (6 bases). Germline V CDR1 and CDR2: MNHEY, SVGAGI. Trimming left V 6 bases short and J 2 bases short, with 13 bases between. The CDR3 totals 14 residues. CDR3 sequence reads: CASSLQGINTEAFF. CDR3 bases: TGTGCCAGCAGCCTACAGGGAATAAACACTGAAGCTTTCTTT.

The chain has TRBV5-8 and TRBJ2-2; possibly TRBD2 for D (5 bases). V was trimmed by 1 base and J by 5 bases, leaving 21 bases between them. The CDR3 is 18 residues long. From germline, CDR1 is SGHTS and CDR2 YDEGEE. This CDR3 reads CASSLSLGTGYMTGELFF. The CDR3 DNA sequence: TGTGCCAGCAGCTTGTCTTTAGGAACGGGATACATGACCGGGGAGCTGTTTTTT.

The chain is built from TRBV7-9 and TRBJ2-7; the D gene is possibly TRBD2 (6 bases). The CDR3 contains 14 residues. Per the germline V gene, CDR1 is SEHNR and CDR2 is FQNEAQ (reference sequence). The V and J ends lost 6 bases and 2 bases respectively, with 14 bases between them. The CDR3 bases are TGTGCCAGCAGGCGGGGCCCTCTTGCCTACGAGCAGTACTTC. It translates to CASRRGPLAYEQYF.

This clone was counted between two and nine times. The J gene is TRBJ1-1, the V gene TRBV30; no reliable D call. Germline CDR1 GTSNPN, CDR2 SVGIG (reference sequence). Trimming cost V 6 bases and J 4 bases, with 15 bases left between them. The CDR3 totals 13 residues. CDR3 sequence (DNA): TGTGCCTGTCGTGAGACCATCCTCACTGAAGCTTTCTTT. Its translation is CACRETILTEAFF.

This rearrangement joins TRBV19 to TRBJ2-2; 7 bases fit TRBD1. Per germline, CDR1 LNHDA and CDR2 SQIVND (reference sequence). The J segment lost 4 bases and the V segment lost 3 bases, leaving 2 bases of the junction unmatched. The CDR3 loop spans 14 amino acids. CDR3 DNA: TGTGCCAGTAGTATGTACAGGGGCACCGGGGAGCTGTTTTTT. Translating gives CASSMYRGTGELFF.

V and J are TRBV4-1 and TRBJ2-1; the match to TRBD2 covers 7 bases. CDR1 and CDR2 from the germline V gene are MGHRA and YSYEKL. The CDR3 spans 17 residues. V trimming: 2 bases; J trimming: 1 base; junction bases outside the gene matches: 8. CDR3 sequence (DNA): TGCGCCAGCAGCCAACCAGTAGGACTAGATTCCTACAATGAGCAGTTCTTC. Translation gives CASSQPVGLDSYNEQFF.

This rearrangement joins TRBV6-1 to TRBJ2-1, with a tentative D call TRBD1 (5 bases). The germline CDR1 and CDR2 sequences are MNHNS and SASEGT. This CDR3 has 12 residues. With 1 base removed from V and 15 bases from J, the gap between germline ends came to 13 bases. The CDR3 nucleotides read TGTGCCAGCAGTGAAGTAAGGGGTTGGGGGTTCTTC. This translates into CASSEVRGWGFF.

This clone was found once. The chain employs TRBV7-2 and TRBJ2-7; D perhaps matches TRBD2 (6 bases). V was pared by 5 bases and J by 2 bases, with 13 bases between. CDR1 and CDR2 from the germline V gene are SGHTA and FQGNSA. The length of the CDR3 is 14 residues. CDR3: CASSMGLVPYEQYF. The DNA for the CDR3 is TGTGCCAGCAGCATGGGACTTGTCCCCTACGAGCAGTACTTC.